The sample holds a few counts of the clone carrying this TCR beta chain. The CDR3 consists of 15 residues. Looked up from germline, CDR1 is SGHTA and CDR2 is FQGTGA. V lost 2 bases and J lost 6; bases outside the gene matches: 4. A second PCR, run for about 7 to 11 cycles, used a sample-barcoded 5' primer plus a J-beta primer mix. Template switching added a 12-random-nucleotide identifier to every cDNA molecule. Via MiXCR, TCRdb re-called the 5' RACE reads, giving one row per CDR3 protein. The table includes around 970,000 distinct CDR3 sequences, roughly 50% detected once. The sample belongs to a study of blood T cells in healthy people across ages.

The sample was blood. This sequence joins TRBV7-3 and TRBJ2-1; 10 bases fit TRBD2. This clonotype was sampled from a woman in her sixties in good health. The CDR3 here is CASSLWASGGNEQFF. CDR3 DNA: TGTGCCAGCAGCTTATGGGCTAGCGGGGGCAATGAGCAGTTCTTC.